This T cell receptor (beta chain) was sequenced in a study of breast tumors, draining lymph nodes, adjacent tissues. Findings and limits, study-wide: Tumor and nontumor repertoires were significantly more similar in luminal-like than in basal-like breast cancer. Tumor TCR diversity was below lymph nodes but above nontumor tissue. Tumor T cell lymph node origin was a supported hypothesis, not proven.

TCRdb analysed the multiplex PCR reads with MiXCR anew, one entry per CDR3 protein. The sample consists of more than 250,000 distinct CDR3 sequences, more than 30% of them appearing once. Germline CDR1 reads MNHEY; CDR2 reads SMNVEV (reference sequence). The CDR3 is 16 amino acids. J was trimmed by 3 bases and V by 5 bases; bases with no gene match: 10. Breast cancer patients provided tissue from their axillary draining lymph nodes. As to this clonotype: Its antigen is not identified.

The chain joins TRBV27 to TRBJ2-7, with 10 positions matching TRBD1. The sequence derives from a female donor with breast cancer. Some clones in this sample may be carry-over from other donors' samples. What was sequenced was axillary lymph node tissue. The CDR3 coding sequence is TGTGCCAGCAGTCAACGTGTGACAGGGGGCTTCTACGAGCAGTACTTC. Its protein product is CASSQRVTGGFYEQYF.